This TCR beta chain was found in a study of T cells in Graves' hyperthyroidism and ophthalmopathy (dated by TCRdb to about 2019). Concerning the study at large: Peripheral blood was sampled at the time of initial diagnosis, prior to any treatment. Thyroid tissue and blood T-cell repertoires from over 5 Graves' hyperthyroidism patients were also compared in the study. After sampling, hyperthyroidism patients received methimazole starting at 30 mg daily, and ophthalmopathy patients received high-dose intravenous methylprednisolone. The paper describes TCR Vbeta CDR3 sequencing of more than 120 peripheral blood samples, made up of 40 to 45 ophthalmopathy patients, roughly 80 hyperthyroidism patients and roughly 17 progressor patients. TCR V-J signatures able to tell the groups apart were searched for in a discovery cohort of 90 to 100 patients, of whom around 42 had Graves' ophthalmopathy and under 65 had stable Graves' hyperthyroidism. Prospective prediction of ophthalmopathy was tested in an independent validation cohort of approximately 19 hyperthyroidism patients and roughly 16 patients who later progressed to ophthalmopathy. The 100 or so discovery patients were divided at random into training and test sets in a 7:3 ratio.

This clonotype was detected a few times. It lacks a known antigen. The input lacks base qualities; no much larger clone sits a single base away. Amplification of TCR beta CDR3 regions was carried out from RNA transcripts. For the first round of RT-PCR on the TCR CDR3, the HTBI primer set was used together with the Qiagen OneStep RT-PCR kit. Libraries were constructed in a second round of multiplex PCR, after which size selection and purification were carried out. The libraries were sequenced on an Illumina HiSeq2000 using paired-end 100 bp reads. Per the source publication's procedure: Raw data were processed with SOAPnuke, discarding reads with adapters, uncalled bases, mean Phred below 15, or no exact constant-primer or identifier match. COPE v1.2.5 was used to merge the high-quality paired reads, and each unique nucleotide sequence was defined as a clonotype. MiTCR v1.1 was used to align the clonotypes against IMGT TRBV, TRBD and TRBJ reference segments. Analysis was restricted to V-J combinations with a frequency above 0.0001, which covered roughly 99% of repertoires. A TCS score was defined as the ratio between F50 (clonal expansion) and ExV (chaos), using BLOSUM62-based TCRdist between CDR3 peptides within each V-J. Welch's t-statistics and random forest reduced around 520 V-J features to around 14, which were used in a naive Bayes classifier (R e1071). TCRdb's own reprocessing of the public reads used fastp at Q25 and MiXCR and kept productive beta chains. Rows with a matching CDR3 protein are joined into one entry that keeps the most common DNA and genes. V and J calls and clone size were set by TCRdb, not the authors. The sample table contains under 400,000 distinct CDR3 sequences; only one count was recorded for around 25% of them. The ten most abundant clones make up less than 85% of the sample.

Results and caveats for the whole study, not just this receptor: Most expanded thyroid clonotypes (frequency above 0.001) were also detected in blood, a finding suggesting that blood repertoires may reflect thyroid immune responses. No statistical method was used to set the sample size in advance, and investigators knew the group allocation. Ophthalmopathy was separated from stable hyperthyroidism by a 13 V-J signature model, with about 86% sensitivity and just over 81% specificity obtained in cross-validation and 80%/75% obtained in testing. In validation, the model predicted progression to ophthalmopathy a median of roughly six months before onset, with approximately 68% sensitivity and around 76% specificity.

Graves' hyperthyroidism was defined as stable when no progression to ophthalmopathy occurred over 18 months of follow-up. Hyperthyroidism patients were newly diagnosed, had a disease duration of under 2 months, and were aged 18 to 65 years. Exclusion was applied to patients with uncontrolled infections, other autoimmune diseases, pregnancy or lactation. Clinical symptoms, serum thyroxine and TRAb, thyroid ultrasound, and orbital computed tomography formed the basis for the diagnoses. PBMCs were separated from roughly 9.6 ml of fresh peripheral blood using Ficoll-Paque density gradient centrifugation. Total RNA was extracted using Trizol reagent, and RNA quality was assessed on an Agilent 2100 Bioanalyzer. CDR1 and CDR2, looked up from the germline V gene (reference sequence), are LGHDT and YNNKEL. The CDR3 sequence holds 15 residues, the cysteine and phenylalanine included. Only the CDR3 part of the read is kept: 45 bases, read in frame from the first base. The V end loses 4 bases and the J end loses 4 bases, and a stretch of 15 bases separates them.

This sequence uses TRBV3-1 and TRBJ2-3; the D element could tentatively be TRBD1 or TRBD2, as 5 bases agree for each. Material: blood. This TCR was sampled from a man aged 45-65 years with Graves' hyperthyroidism. The sequenced DNA: TGTGCCAGCAGCCGAGACCCCATGGGGGCAGATACGCAGTATTTT. This yields the protein CASSRDPMGADTQYF.